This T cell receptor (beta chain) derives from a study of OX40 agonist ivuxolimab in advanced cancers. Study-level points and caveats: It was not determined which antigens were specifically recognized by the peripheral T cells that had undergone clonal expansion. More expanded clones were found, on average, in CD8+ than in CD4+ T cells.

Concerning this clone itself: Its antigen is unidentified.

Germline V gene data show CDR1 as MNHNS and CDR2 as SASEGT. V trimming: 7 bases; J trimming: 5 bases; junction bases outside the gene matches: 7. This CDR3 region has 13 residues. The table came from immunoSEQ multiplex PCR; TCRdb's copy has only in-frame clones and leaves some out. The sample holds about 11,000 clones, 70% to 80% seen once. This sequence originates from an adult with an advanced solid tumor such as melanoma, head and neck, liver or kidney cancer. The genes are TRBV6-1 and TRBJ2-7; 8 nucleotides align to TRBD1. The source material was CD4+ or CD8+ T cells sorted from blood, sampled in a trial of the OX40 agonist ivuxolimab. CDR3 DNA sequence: TGTGCCAGCAATCCGACAGGGGCCCACGAGCAGTACTTC. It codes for CASNPTGAHEQYF.